These T cell receptor beta chains were read from a single sample in a study of CD8 T cells in ankylosing spondylitis. MiXCR, run by TCRdb on the 5' RACE reads, gives a single entry per CDR3 protein. Of about 280,000 distinct CDR3 sequences detected, roughly 20% appear once; the ten largest clones hold roughly 7.4%. The sample consisted of blood, either unsorted or a sorted T cell fraction (not recorded which). The source is a male donor with ankylosing spondylitis or in good health (not recorded which). Each CDR3 is given with its conserved first and last residue. The order of the fields is V gene, J gene, clone size, D gene, CDR3 protein, CDR3 DNA. D genes are given only for firm matches. Where a row states a size, it is once, few, many or the class of an expanded clone; other rows omit it.

TRBV12-3/TRBV12-4	TRBJ2-3	many	TRBD2	CASTVRGGGTDTQYF	TGTGCCAGCACGGTCCGGGGGGGAGGCACAGATACGCAGTATTTT
TRBV15	TRBJ2-5	few	TRBD2	CATGCTISGTKETQYF	TGTGCCACCGGGTGTACGATTAGTGGGACTAAAGAGACCCAGTACTTC
TRBV6-1	TRBJ2-5	many	TRBD1	CASSPWTGLHQETQYF	TGTGCCAGCAGTCCTTGGACAGGGCTCCACCAAGAGACCCAGTACTTC
TRBV30	TRBJ1-2	few	-	CAWSVLGAGYTF	TGTGCCTGGAGTGTACTCGGGGCAGGCTACACCTTC
TRBV15	TRBJ2-5	-	-	CATSRDGAGAGETQYF	TGTGCCACCAGCAGAGATGGTGCGGGGGCAGGCGAGACCCAGTACTTC
TRBV2	TRBJ2-3	-	TRBD2	CASSGLLAGAATSTDTQYF	TGTGCCAGCAGTGGTCTTCTAGCGGGAGCCGCGACAAGCACAGATACGCAGTATTTT
TRBV7-6	TRBJ2-5	-	TRBD2	CAIGGGPRETQYF	TGTGCCATCGGCGGGGGGCCGAGGGAGACCCAGTACTTC
TRBV5-1	TRBJ2-5	few	-	CASSLWGQGGMETQYF	TGCGCCAGCAGCTTGTGGGGCCAGGGGGGTATGGAGACCCAGTACTTC
TRBV5-5	TRBJ2-5	few	-	CASSRSRDQETQYF	TGTGCCAGCAGCCGGTCCCGGGACCAAGAGACCCAGTACTTC
TRBV2	TRBJ2-1	few	-	CASSASSGNEQFF	TGTGCCAGCAGTGCCTCAAGCGGCAATGAGCAGTTCTTC
TRBV11-2	TRBJ2-1	few	-	CASSEHRVNEQFF	TGTGCCAGCAGCGAACACAGGGTCAATGAGCAGTTCTTC
TRBV12-3/TRBV12-4	TRBJ2-3	-	-	CASSFPGRADTQYF	TGTGCCAGCAGTTTCCCCGGCAGGGCGGATACGCAGTATTTT
TRBV12-3/TRBV12-4	TRBJ1-4	-	-	CASSFVFNEKLFF	TGTGCCAGCAGTTTCGTCTTCAATGAAAAACTGTTTTTT
TRBV20-1	TRBJ2-3	many	-	CSARSPLGTDTQYF	TGCAGTGCTAGAAGTCCCTTAGGGACAGATACGCAGTATTTT
TRBV9	TRBJ2-1	-	-	CASSVARGGYNEQFF	TGTGCCAGCAGCGTAGCTCGAGGGGGATACAATGAGCAGTTCTTC
TRBV20-1	TRBJ1-1	many	-	CSARDSRDTEAFF	TGCAGTGCTAGAGATTCACGGGACACTGAAGCTTTCTTT
TRBV10-3	TRBJ1-6	few	-	CAIRPDTPGSPLHF	TGTGCCATCAGACCCGACACTCCCGGGTCACCCCTCCACTTT
TRBV12-3/TRBV12-4	TRBJ2-1	few	TRBD2	CASSAGGSGGYNEQFF	TGTGCCAGCAGCGCAGGGGGTAGCGGGGGTTACAATGAGCAGTTCTTC
TRBV7-3	TRBJ2-2	-	-	CASSLNRRELFF	TGTGCCAGCAGCTTAAACCGACGGGAGCTGTTTTTT
TRBV10-3	TRBJ1-1	-	-	CAIRQDMNTEAFF	TGTGCCATTAGACAAGACATGAACACTGAAGCTTTCTTT
TRBV6-1	TRBJ1-4	-	TRBD1	CASSFLHRGGNEKLFF	TGTGCCAGCAGCTTCCTTCACAGGGGAGGCAATGAAAAACTGTTTTTT
TRBV29-1	TRBJ2-1	many	-	CSVDGGGSYNEQFF	TGCAGCGTTGATGGGGGAGGATCCTACAATGAGCAGTTCTTC
TRBV21-1	TRBJ2-3	many	-	CASHSPGRGFDTQYF	TGTGCCAGCCACAGCCCTGGGAGGGGTTTTGATACGCAGTATTTT
TRBV9	TRBJ2-5	few	TRBD1	CASSRQGAVQETQYF	TGTGCCAGCAGCAGACAGGGGGCTGTGCAAGAGACCCAGTACTTC
TRBV5-1	TRBJ2-5	-	-	CASSLGPGQETQYF	TGCGCCAGCAGCTTAGGGCCGGGCCAAGAGACCCAGTACTTC
TRBV24-1	TRBJ2-5	-	TRBD2	CATSIGGGYQETQYF	TGTGCCACCAGTATAGGCGGGGGGTACCAAGAGACCCAGTACTTC
TRBV5-1	TRBJ1-2	few	-	CASSPSPPGKGDTF	TGCGCCAGCAGCCCATCCCCGCCTGGGAAAGGCGACACCTTC
TRBV12-3/TRBV12-4	TRBJ1-2	few	-	CASRGRYYGYTF	TGTGCCAGCAGGGGGCGGTACTATGGCTACACCTTC
TRBV5-1	TRBJ2-1	few	-	CASSLAYQGSEQFF	TGCGCCAGCAGCTTGGCGTATCAGGGGAGTGAGCAGTTCTTC
TRBV10-3	TRBJ2-3	many	-	CAISGRESSTDTQYF	TGTGCCATCAGTGGCCGGGAAAGTAGCACAGATACGCAGTATTTT
TRBV28	TRBJ2-3	-	-	CTGSKTANTQYF	TGTACCGGCAGTAAGACCGCAAATACGCAGTATTTT
TRBV5-1	TRBJ2-5	few	TRBD2	CASSSPGTSGETQYF	TGCGCCAGCAGCAGTCCCGGGACTAGCGGGGAGACCCAGTACTTC
TRBV6-2/TRBV6-3	TRBJ2-3	few	-	CASSKDLNRAQYF	TGTGCCAGCAGTAAGGACCTCAACCGGGCGCAGTATTTT
TRBV7-3	TRBJ2-1	-	TRBD2	CASSSNSGSGREQFF	TGTGCCAGCAGCTCCAATAGCGGGAGTGGACGCGAGCAGTTCTTC
TRBV5-1	TRBJ2-6	-	TRBD1	CASSEQGIVGANVLTF	TGCGCCAGCAGCGAACAGGGGATCGTGGGGGCCAACGTCCTGACTTTC